This TCR beta chain appears in the sequencing data of a study of cytomegalovirus exposure and HLA in healthy donors. Amplification used 60 Vbeta primers and 13 Jbeta primers. Clones were read by immunoSEQ multiplex PCR, and TCRdb kept only the in-frame ones, dropping some. The sample carries about 180,000 clones, 80% recorded once. Germline CDR1 reads LGHNA; CDR2 reads YSLEER. The CDR3 runs to 15 residues. V gave up 0 bases and J gave up 3 bases, with 12 bases separating them. V usage is TRBV4-3 and J usage is TRBJ2-7; possibly TRBD2 for D (5 bases). The receptor was derived from a man aged 40-55 years in good health and CMV-seronegative. The sequencing sample was made of PBMCs. CDR3 sequence reads: CASSQDQNGNYEQYF. In DNA, the CDR3 is TGCGCCAGCAGCCAAGATCAGAACGGGAACTACGAGCAGTACTTC.